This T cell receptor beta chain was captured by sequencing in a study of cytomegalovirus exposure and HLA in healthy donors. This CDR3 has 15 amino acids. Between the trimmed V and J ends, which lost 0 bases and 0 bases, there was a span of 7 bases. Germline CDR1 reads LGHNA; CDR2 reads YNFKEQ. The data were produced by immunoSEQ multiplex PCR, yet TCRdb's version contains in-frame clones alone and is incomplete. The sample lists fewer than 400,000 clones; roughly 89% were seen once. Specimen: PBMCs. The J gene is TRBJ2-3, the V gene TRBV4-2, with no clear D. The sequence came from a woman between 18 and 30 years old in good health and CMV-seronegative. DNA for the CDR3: TGTGCCAGCAGCCAAGATTGGGCTAGCACAGATACGCAGTATTTT. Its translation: CASSQDWASTDTQYF.